This TCR beta chain was recovered during a study of post-analysis software for immune sequencing data. About the research overall: There were relapsing-remitting, secondary progressive and progressive-relapsing multiple sclerosis among the disease courses included. Study results and caveats: Higher frequency in patients than in controls was seen for roughly 5 TRBV segments, with TRBV5-6, TRBV5-1 and TRBV20-1 among them. Significantly decreased normalized Chao1 diversity was recorded for multiple sclerosis patients relative to controls. Under the F measure, samples that were prepared in one batch clustered strongly together.

This clonotype was detected only a few times. The antigen is unknown. The TCR beta cDNA libraries contained unique molecular identifiers. T cells numbering roughly 0.95 to 10 million gave rise to some 500,000 cDNA molecules. TCRdb analysed the PCR reads with MiXCR anew, one entry per CDR3 protein. The top ten clones hold roughly an eighth of a sample with some 500,000 distinct CDR3 sequences, under 55% of them seen once. The germline V gene has CDR1 SEHNR and CDR2 FQNEAQ (reference sequence). V was clipped by 1 base and J by 7 bases, with 5 bases between them. The CDR3 has 12 residues. The sequenced sample consisted of blood. V usage is TRBV7-9 and J usage is TRBJ1-5, with D unresolved. The sequence derives from a girl aged 5 to 17 with multiple sclerosis. The DNA of the CDR3 is TGTGCCAGCAGCTTAGGGGTGCAGCCCCAGCATTTT. This gives the protein CASSLGVQPQHF. Together with reference TRBV7-9 and TRBJ1-5, the CDR3 gives the full variable domain: DTGVSQNPRHKITKRGQNVTFRCDPISEHNRLYWYRQTLGQGPEFLTYFQNEAQLEKSRLLSDRFSAERPKGSFSTLEIQRTEQGDSAMYLCASSLGVQPQHFGDGTRLSIL.